The 30 T cell receptor beta chains given below trace back to one sample, sequenced in a study of CD8 T cells in Susac syndrome. After extraction with the RNeasy kit, about 0.45 to 1 ug of the RNA was reverse transcribed using random hexamers. TCRdb used MiXCR to reprocess the immunoSEQ multiplex PCR reads, holding one entry per CDR3 protein. Altogether some 150,000 distinct CDR3 sequences are present, 95% being singletons, with the ten largest covering around 0.15%. The sequenced material came from CD8+ T cells from PBMCs. Receptor source: a human donor with multiple sclerosis.

The J gene is TRBJ2-7, the V gene TRBV30; 8 bases are shared with TRBD1. Germline trimming cut 3 bases from V and 5 bases from J; bases unmatched to any gene: 6. Germline assignment: CDR1 GTSNPN and CDR2 SVGIG (reference sequence). This CDR3 has 13 residues. This CDR3 reads CAWRSGGGHEQYF. DNA of the CDR3: TGTGCCTGGAGATCAGGGGGCGGCCACGAGCAGTACTTC.

The chain has TRBV9 and TRBJ2-2; TRBD1 matches at 7 bases. CDR1 is SGDLS, CDR2 YYNGEE, per germline. The CDR3 runs to 13 residues. After removal of 4 bases from V and 7 bases from J, the junction contained 4 bases not matched to a gene. CDR3 nucleotide sequence: TGTGCCAGCAGCTTCGGGACAGTCGGGGAGCTGTTTTTT. It specifies CASSFGTVGELFF.

The V and J genes are TRBV27 and TRBJ2-1; TRBD1 matches 7 bases. Per germline, CDR1 MNHEY and CDR2 SMNVEV (reference sequence). CDR3 length: 14 amino acids. J was trimmed by 5 bases and V by 3 bases; bases with no gene match: 4. Here the CDR3 DNA reads TGTGCCAGCAGTTTCAACGGACAGGACAATGAGCAGTTCTTC. Encoded protein: CASSFNGQDNEQFF.

The chain is built from TRBV20-1 and TRBJ2-7; D gene ambiguous. CDR1 is DFQATT, CDR2 SNEGSKA, per germline (reference sequence). V lost 4 bases, J lost 0 bases, and 19 bases lay in between. CDR3 length: 16 amino acids. Written as DNA, the CDR3 is TGCAGTGCTACCTATGTACGGCGGTTTTGCTCCTACGAGCAGTACGTC. Translation gives CSATYVRRFCSYEQYV.

The V call is TRBV4-1, the J call TRBJ2-1; 11 positions match TRBD2. CDR3 length: 15 residues. With V trimmed by 1 base and J by 8 bases, 4 bases remained unmatched. Germline V lookup: CDR1 MGHRA, CDR2 YSYEKL. CDR3 nucleotide sequence: TGCGCCAGCAGCCAAGTAACTAGCGGGGGCTATGAGCAGTTCTTC. Protein product: CASSQVTSGGYEQFF.

This clonotype was seen a few times. This chain uses TRBV29-1 with TRBJ1-2; D is unclear. CDR3 length: 11 residues. Trimming removed 0 bases from V and 6 bases from J, with 5 bases in between. From germline, CDR1 is SQVTM and CDR2 ANQGSEA. This CDR3 is CSVEDLDGYTF. The CDR3 DNA reads as TGCAGCGTTGAAGATCTTGATGGCTACACCTTC.

The chain combines TRBV7-9 with TRBJ2-1; D might be TRBD1 or TRBD2, each matching 5 bases. The CDR3 contains 15 residues. V was pared by 7 bases and J by 8 bases, with 21 bases between. Germline CDR1 and CDR2: SEHNR and FQNEAQ (reference sequence). The CDR3 nucleotides are TGTGCCAGCAATTCGCTTCGGGGCGGAGGAGATGAGCAGTTCTTC. Translated: CASNSLRGGGDEQFF.

The rearrangement joins TRBV30 to TRBJ2-3, with D tentatively TRBD2 (5 bases). The germline V and J ends were trimmed by 5 bases and 5 bases, with 8 bases remaining between them. The CDR3 extends over 11 amino acids. The germline CDR1 and CDR2 sequences are GTSNPN and SVGIG (reference sequence). The CDR3 loop is CAWAREDTQYF. CDR3 sequence (DNA): TGTGCCTGGGCGAGGGAAGATACGCAGTATTTT.

This chain uses TRBV5-6 with TRBJ2-1, with a tentative D call TRBD1 (6 bases). CDR1 is SGHDT and CDR2 is YYEEEE in the germline V gene. The V and J ends lost 3 bases and 4 bases respectively, with 8 bases between them. This CDR3 is built from 13 residues. In nucleotides, the CDR3 is TGTGCCAGCAGCTGGACAGATTACAATGAGCAGTTCTTC. It is translated as CASSWTDYNEQFF.

The chain joins TRBV12-3 or TRBV12-4 to TRBJ1-2, with 7 bases aligning to TRBD1. Unmatched junction bases numbered 7, after V lost 6 bases and J lost 3 bases. The CDR3 runs 14 residues. For the CDR3, the DNA is TGTGCCAGCAGCCCGGACAGGTCGTACTATGGCTACACCTTC. Its translation: CASSPDRSYYGYTF.

V usage is TRBV5-7 and J usage is TRBJ1-4, with unresolved D. TRBV5-7 is sorted into the ORF group, with uncertain function. The CDR3 is 13 residues long. V lost 2 bases to trimming and J lost 6 bases, with 8 bases between them. The CDR3 protein is CASSLGQHEKLFF. The CDR3 DNA follows: TGTGCCAGCAGCTTAGGGCAGCATGAAAAACTGTTTTTT.

This CDR3 is CASSGTLSDEQYF. The CDR3 nucleotides are TGTGCCAGCAGTGGGACCCTGAGCGACGAGCAGTACTTC. The chain has TRBV25-1 and TRBJ2-7; D ambiguous. Germline CDR1 is MGHDK and CDR2 is SYGVNS. There are 13 residues in the CDR3. Trimming removed 4 bases from V and 5 bases from J, with 12 bases in between.

The chain employs TRBV9 and TRBJ2-7, with D unresolved. The CDR3 spans 14 residues. Germline lookup yields CDR1 SGDLS and CDR2 YYNGEE. V gave up 0 bases and J gave up 1 base, with 8 bases separating them. Written as DNA, the CDR3 is TGTGCCAGCAGCGTAGCGGCAGGATCCTACGAGCAGTACTTC. Protein sequence: CASSVAAGSYEQYF.

The chain links TRBV4-1 to TRBJ2-2; no clear D gene. The CDR3 is 12 amino acids. Trimming took 5 bases from V and 1 from J, leaving 2 bases between them. Per the germline V gene, CDR1 is MGHRA and CDR2 is YSYEKL. The CDR3 bases are TGCGCCAGCAGCATGAACACCGGGGAGCTGTTTTTT. Encoded protein: CASSMNTGELFF.

This clonotype appeared a single time. The rearrangement uses TRBV20-1 and TRBJ2-3, with 14 bases identical to TRBD2. Germline V lookup: CDR1 DFQATT, CDR2 SNEGSKA (reference sequence). The CDR3 consists of 17 residues. The ends lost 5 bases at V and 0 bases at J; junction bases unmatched: 7. For the CDR3, the DNA is TGCAGTGCTGTCGGGACTAGCGGGGGCCCGAGCACAGATACGCAGTATTTT. This gives the protein CSAVGTSGGPSTDTQYF.

A word on this clonotype: At one of its ends the junction is not consistent with the germline gene, which may arise from a read error. The rearrangement joins TRBV11-2 to TRBJ1-2; TRBD1 is a possible D gene (6 bases). The CDR3 covers 13 residues. Germline V gene lookup returns CDR1 SGHAT and CDR2 FQNNGV. The CDR3 DNA reads TGTGCCAGCAGCTTAGGTTTTGGTTGGGACAAAGACTTC. It is translated as CASSLGFGWDKDF. The whole variable domain, remainder taken from reference TRBV11-2 and TRBJ1-2, is EAGVAQSPRYKIIEKRQSVAFWCNPISGHATLYWYQQILGQGPKLLIQFQNNGVVDDSQLPKDRFSAERLKGVDSTLKIQPAKLEDSAVYLCASSLGFGWDKDFGSGTRLTVV.

V usage is TRBV7-8 and J usage is TRBJ2-7, with 7 positions matching TRBD2. Germline values: CDR1 SGHVS, CDR2 FQNEAQ. The CDR3 length is 14 residues. V lost 7 bases to trimming and J lost 6 bases; unmatched junction nucleotides: 12. CDR3 in amino acids: CASNGAGPLLEQYF. The CDR3 coding sequence is TGTGCCAGCAACGGAGCGGGGCCACTTCTCGAGCAGTACTTC.

This chain connects TRBV13 to TRBJ1-4; D remains unclear. Trimming cost V 3 bases and J 3 bases, with 11 bases left between them. Germline lookup yields CDR1 PRHDT and CDR2 FYEKMQ (reference sequence). This CDR3 is 15 amino acids long. CDR3 residues: CASSLGRNANEKLFF. Written as DNA, the CDR3 is TGTGCCAGCAGCTTGGGGAGGAATGCTAATGAAAAACTGTTTTTT.

This clonotype has only one observation. V gene TRBV30 combines with J gene TRBJ1-1, with D unclear. The CDR3 consists of 11 residues. Germline V gene data show CDR1 as GTSNPN and CDR2 as SVGIG (reference sequence). V lost 4 bases, J lost 7 bases, and 10 bases lay in between. CDR3 bases: TGTGCCTGGATAGTCGTCAGTGAAGCTTTCTTT. It codes for CAWIVVSEAFF.

CDR3: CASSQGSEGPGSYEQYF. CDR3 in DNA: TGTGCCAGCAGCCAAGGAAGCGAGGGGCCGGGCTCCTACGAGCAGTACTTC. The V call is TRBV3-1, the J call TRBJ2-7; D possibly matches TRBD1 or TRBD2 (5 bases each). Per the germline V gene, CDR1 is LGHDT and CDR2 is YNNKEL (reference sequence). V lost 1 base, J lost 0 bases, and 16 bases lay in between. The CDR3 loop spans 17 amino acids.

The V gene is TRBV20-1, the J gene TRBJ1-6; D is unclear. Per germline, CDR1 DFQATT and CDR2 SNEGSKA (reference sequence). This CDR3 is built from 16 residues. Trimming took 5 bases from V and 7 from J, leaving 21 bases between them. The CDR3 region is CSAGHHRGPSNSPLHF. CDR3 DNA: TGCAGTGCTGGCCATCACCGGGGTCCCTCGAATTCACCCCTCCACTTT.

The CDR3 sequence is CSARHLGADTQYF. CDR3 nucleotides: TGCAGTGCGCGACACCTCGGGGCAGATACGCAGTATTTT. The rearrangement joins TRBV20-1 to TRBJ2-3, with a weak D call TRBD2 (5 bases). Trimming stripped 6 bases from V and 4 bases from J, with 14 bases between. The germline V gene encodes CDR1 DFQATT and CDR2 SNEGSKA (reference sequence). The CDR3 is 13 amino acids.

The genes are TRBV20-1 and TRBJ1-6; D is unresolved. The germline V gene has CDR1 DFQATT and CDR2 SNEGSKA (reference sequence). The CDR3 loop spans 11 amino acids. Trimming shortened V by 7 bases and J by 7 bases, and 8 bases separated the two germline ends. In nucleotides, the CDR3 is TGCAGTGTCCCATCCAATTCACCCCTCCACTTT. It encodes CSVPSNSPLHF.

This chain links TRBV12-3 or TRBV12-4 with TRBJ2-1, with D perhaps TRBD1 (6 bases). The CDR3 covers 12 residues. The ends were cut back, 3 bases at V and 6 bases at J, with 6 bases in the middle. CDR3 sequence (DNA): TGTGCCAGCAGTTTGACAGGCAATGAGCAGTTCTTC. Its translation: CASSLTGNEQFF.

This clonotype was seen once. The chain is built from TRBV13 and TRBJ2-7; D gene uncertain. The CDR3 contains 14 residues. V was cut by 4 bases and J by 2 bases, with 12 bases left in between. Germline-derived CDR1 and CDR2 are PRHDT and FYEKMQ (reference sequence). CDR3 amino acids: CASSSPRIAYEQYF. In nucleotides, the CDR3 is TGTGCCAGCAGCTCCCCGCGGATAGCCTACGAGCAGTACTTC.

As to this clonotype: One end of the junction fails to match germline, which may point to a read error. V usage is TRBV7-8 and J usage is TRBJ2-1, with D hard to call. From germline, CDR1 is SGHVS and CDR2 FQNEAQ. The CDR3 is 15 amino acids. CDR3 region: CASSLAMSERGMGLF. The CDR3 DNA sequence: TGTGCCAGCAGCTTAGCGATGAGCGAGAGAGGTATGGGGTTGTTC.

The chain has TRBV7-9 and TRBJ2-3; D unclear. The germline CDR1 and CDR2 sequences are SEHNR and FQNEAQ (reference sequence). Trimming pared 6 bases from V and 6 bases from J, leaving 7 bases between. CDR3 size: 11 residues. The CDR3 DNA reads TGTGCCAGCAGAATCCGGGATACGCAGTATTTT. Residues: CASRIRDTQYF.

The chain recombines TRBV13 with TRBJ2-7; no clear D gene. V was shortened by 6 bases and J by 2 bases, with 17 bases between the two germline ends. CDR1 is PRHDT and CDR2 is FYEKMQ in the germline V gene (reference sequence). CDR3 length: 15 residues. Here the CDR3 DNA reads TGTGCCAGCAGTCCAGGCGTCGGCGCCACCTACGAGCAGTACTTC. Translation gives CASSPGVGATYEQYF.

The chain combines TRBV7-9 with TRBJ2-1; TRBD2 agrees at 8 bases. V was pared by 5 bases and J by 0 bases, with 12 bases of the junction left unmatched. Germline V gene lookup returns CDR1 SEHNR and CDR2 FQNEAQ (reference sequence). The CDR3 is 18 amino acids. The CDR3 protein is CASSPSRVAGRSYNEQFF. Here the CDR3 DNA reads TGTGCCAGCAGCCCTAGCCGGGTAGCGGGGCGCTCCTACAATGAGCAGTTCTTC.

The chain joins TRBV6-6 to TRBJ1-1, with D tentatively TRBD1 (6 bases). Germline CDR1 MNHNY, CDR2 SVGAGI (reference sequence). Trimming removed 2 bases from V and 5 bases from J, with 9 bases in between. The CDR3 contains 13 residues. CDR3 sequence reads: CASSYGGPTEAFF. The CDR3 DNA reads as TGTGCCAGCAGTTACGGGGGCCCGACTGAAGCTTTCTTT.